This section outlines one T cell receptor (beta chain) sequence together with its context. The data were obtained in a study of blood T cell repertoires in COVID-19. As for the study in general: Sites in the United States, Italy and Spain provided acute and convalescent COVID-19 samples.

Participant ages covered 18 to 89 years across about 22 US areas. Participant-given clinical history determined each cohort assignment. Using immunoSEQ multiplex PCR, the repertoire was profiled, and TCRdb retains in-frame clones only, with some absent. Of fewer than 250,000 clones in the sample, around 81% were seen once. Germline V gene lookup returns CDR1 SGHTA and CDR2 FQGNSA. The CDR3 has 14 amino acids. Trimming left V 2 bases short and J 0 bases short, with 5 bases between. V usage is TRBV7-2 and J usage is TRBJ1-3; no reliable D call. Material: PBMCs or T cells enriched from blood (not recorded which). This sequence was found in a middle-aged woman with acute COVID-19. CDR3 amino acids: CASSLKPSGNTIYF. CDR3 DNA sequence: TGTGCCAGCAGCTTAAAGCCCTCTGGAAACACCATATATTTT. Based on the CDR3 plus reference TRBV7-2 and TRBJ1-3, the full variable domain is GAGVSQSPSNKVTEKGKDVELRCDPISGHTALYWYRQSLGQGLEFLIYFQGNSAPDKSGLPSDRFSAERTGGSVSTLTIQRTQQEDSAVYLCASSLKPSGNTIYFGEGSWLTVV.